This TCR beta chain was found in a study of T cell repertoires in cytomegalovirus infection. V dropped 3 bases and J dropped 6 bases, with 15 bases sitting between them. Germline-derived CDR1 and CDR2 are MNHEY and SMNVEV (reference sequence). This CDR3 has 14 amino acids. TCRdb redid the calling of the reads with MiXCR, one entry per CDR3 protein. The sample lists around 25,000 distinct CDR3 sequences; about 22% were seen once. As concerns this clonotype: Its antigen is unidentified.

The source is a human donor in good health (CMV status not recorded). Some clones in this sample may be carry-over from other donors' samples. Sequencing used CD8+ T cells from cultured PBMCs, obtained from culture after CMV antigen stimulation. The V gene is TRBV27, the J gene TRBJ2-7; D is perhaps TRBD1 (6 bases). The CDR3: CASSFGTNILEQYF. The CDR3 DNA reads as TGTGCCAGCAGTTTCGGGACAAACATCCTCGAGCAGTACTTC.